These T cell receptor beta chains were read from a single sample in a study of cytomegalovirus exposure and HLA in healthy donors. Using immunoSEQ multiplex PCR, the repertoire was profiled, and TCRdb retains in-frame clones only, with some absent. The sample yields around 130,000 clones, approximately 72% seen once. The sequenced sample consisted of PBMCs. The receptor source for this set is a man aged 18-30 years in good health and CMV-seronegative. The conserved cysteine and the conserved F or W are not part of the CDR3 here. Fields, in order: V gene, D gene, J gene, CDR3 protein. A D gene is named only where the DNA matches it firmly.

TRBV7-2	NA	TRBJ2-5	ASSLFPSGVGETQY
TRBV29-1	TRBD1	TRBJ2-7	STGQGAGYEQY
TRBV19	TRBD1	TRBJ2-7	ASRDRSGPYEQY
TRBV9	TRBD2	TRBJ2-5	ASRKSGGAGETQY
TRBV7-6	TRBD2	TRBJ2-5	ASSPVAGGVRETQY
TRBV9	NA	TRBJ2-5	ASSNGHPLETQY
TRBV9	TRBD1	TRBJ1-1	ASSVGSEGAHGAF
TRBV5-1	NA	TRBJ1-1	SSSLLASRGTEAF
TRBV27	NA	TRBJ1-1	ASSRGGNTEAF
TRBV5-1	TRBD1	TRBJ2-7	ASSSSPAGTVSYEQY
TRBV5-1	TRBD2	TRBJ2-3	ASSLVSGSSDTQY
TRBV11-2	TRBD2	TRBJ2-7	ASSPGGVREQY
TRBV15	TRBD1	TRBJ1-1	ATSRVTGVPMNTEAF
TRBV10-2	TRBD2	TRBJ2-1	ATRAGGIREQF
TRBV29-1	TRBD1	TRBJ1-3	SVYGQGGNTIY
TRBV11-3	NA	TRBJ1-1	ASSLDRPGLHTEAF
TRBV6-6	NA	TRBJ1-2	ASSQSASTGLYGYT
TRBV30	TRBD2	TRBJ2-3	AWIMARGGTDTQY
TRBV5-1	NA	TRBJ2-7	ASSLLGPPYEQY
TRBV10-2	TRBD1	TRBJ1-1	ASSGGQVKNTEAF
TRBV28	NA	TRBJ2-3	ASSQRNTDTQY
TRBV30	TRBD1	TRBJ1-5	AWSPGQGNQPQH
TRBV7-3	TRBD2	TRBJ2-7	ASSIAGGTEQY
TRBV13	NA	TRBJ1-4	ASSLRQGGEKLF
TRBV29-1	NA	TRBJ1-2	SVEDRGGPST